The table lists the clone carrying this TCR beta chain with a few counts. The record originates from a study of identical twins. V lost 1 base and J lost 0, with 9 bases in between. Germline CDR1 and CDR2: MGHRA and YSYEKL. The CDR3 has 15 residues. TCRdb redid the calling of the 5' RACE reads with MiXCR, one entry per CDR3 protein. The sample records roughly 720,000 distinct CDR3 sequences, over 15% being singletons. The sample was also reused in another study, on T cells expressing NK-cell markers. As that report states: In several donors, dominant clonotypes made up about 25-65% of CD3+CD56-NKG2C+ cells.

This chain links TRBV4-1 with TRBJ1-2; no firm D call. Sample: PBMCs. The sequence was obtained from a woman younger than 30 in good health. The CDR3, as DNA: TGCGCCAGCAGCCAAGCAAGTCTATCTAACTATGGCTACACCTTC. Translating gives CASSQASLSNYGYTF.